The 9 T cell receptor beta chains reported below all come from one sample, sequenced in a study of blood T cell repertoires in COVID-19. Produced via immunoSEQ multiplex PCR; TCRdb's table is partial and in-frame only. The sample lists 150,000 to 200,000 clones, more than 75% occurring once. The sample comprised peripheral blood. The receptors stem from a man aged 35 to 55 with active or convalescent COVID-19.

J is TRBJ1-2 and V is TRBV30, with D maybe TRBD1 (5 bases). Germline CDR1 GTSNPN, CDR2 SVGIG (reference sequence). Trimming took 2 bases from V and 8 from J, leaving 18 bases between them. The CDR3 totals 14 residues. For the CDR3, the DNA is TGTGCCTGGAGTTGGCAGGGCCCAACTATGGGCTACACCTTC. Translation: CAWSWQGPTMGYTF.

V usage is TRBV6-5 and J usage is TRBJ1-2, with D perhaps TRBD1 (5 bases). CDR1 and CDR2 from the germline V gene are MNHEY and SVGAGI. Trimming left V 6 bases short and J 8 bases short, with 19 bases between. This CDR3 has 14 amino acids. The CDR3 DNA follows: TGTGCCAGCAGCCGCGGGACTAGGAGGGAGGGCTACACCTTC. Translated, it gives CASSRGTRREGYTF.

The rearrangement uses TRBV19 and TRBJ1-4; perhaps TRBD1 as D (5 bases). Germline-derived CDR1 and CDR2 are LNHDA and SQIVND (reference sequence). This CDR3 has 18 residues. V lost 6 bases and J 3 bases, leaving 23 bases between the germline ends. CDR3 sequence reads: CASSGGGVIWYSNEKLFF. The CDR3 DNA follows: TGTGCCAGTAGCGGAGGAGGGGTTATTTGGTATTCTAATGAAAAACTGTTTTTT.

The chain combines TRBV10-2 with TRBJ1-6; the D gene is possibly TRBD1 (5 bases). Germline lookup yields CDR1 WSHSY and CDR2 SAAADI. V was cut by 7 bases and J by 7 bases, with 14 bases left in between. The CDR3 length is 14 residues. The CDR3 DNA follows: TGCGCCAGCACGGGTCAGGGTTGGAATTCACCCCTCCACTTT. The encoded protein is CASTGQGWNSPLHF.

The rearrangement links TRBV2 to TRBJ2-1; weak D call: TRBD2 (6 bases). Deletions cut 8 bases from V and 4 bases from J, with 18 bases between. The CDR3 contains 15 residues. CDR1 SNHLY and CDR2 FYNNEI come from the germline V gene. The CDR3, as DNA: TGTGCCAGCGGGACTCCCACCTCGCGTTACAATGAGCAGTTCTTC. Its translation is CASGTPTSRYNEQFF.

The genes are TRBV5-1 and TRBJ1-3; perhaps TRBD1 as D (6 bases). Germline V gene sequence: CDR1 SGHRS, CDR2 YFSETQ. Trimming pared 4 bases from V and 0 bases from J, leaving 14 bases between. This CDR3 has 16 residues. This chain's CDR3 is CASSPGTFSSGNTIYF. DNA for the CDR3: TGCGCCAGCAGCCCAGGGACATTTAGCTCTGGAAACACCATATATTTT.

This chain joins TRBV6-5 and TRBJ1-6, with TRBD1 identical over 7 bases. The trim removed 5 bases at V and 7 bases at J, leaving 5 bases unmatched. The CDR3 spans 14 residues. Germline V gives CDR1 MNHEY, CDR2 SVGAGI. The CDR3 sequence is CASSRGDSNSPLHF. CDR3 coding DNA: TGTGCCAGCAGTAGGGGGGACAGCAATTCACCCCTCCACTTT.

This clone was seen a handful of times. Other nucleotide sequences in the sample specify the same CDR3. The CDR3 protein is CASSRDRGDQPQHF. Here the CDR3 DNA reads TGTGCCAGCAGTCGGGACAGGGGGGATCAGCCCCAGCATTTT. The chain has TRBV2 and TRBJ1-5; 11 bases are a match to TRBD1. The CDR3 runs to 14 residues. Germline V gene data show CDR1 as SNHLY and CDR2 as FYNNEI. V gave up 5 bases and J gave up 5 bases; unmatched junction bases: 2.

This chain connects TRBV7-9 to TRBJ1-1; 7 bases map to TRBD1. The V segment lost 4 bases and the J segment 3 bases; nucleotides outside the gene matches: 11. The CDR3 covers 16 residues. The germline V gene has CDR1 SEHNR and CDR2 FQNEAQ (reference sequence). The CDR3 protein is CASSSPPTGSDTEAFF. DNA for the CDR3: TGTGCCAGCAGCTCACCCCCGACAGGGTCGGACACTGAAGCTTTCTTT. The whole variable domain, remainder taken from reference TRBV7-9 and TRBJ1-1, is DTGVSQNPRHKITKRGQNVTFRCDPISEHNRLYWYRQTLGQGPEFLTYFQNEAQLEKSRLLSDRFSAERPKGSFSTLEIQRTEQGDSAMYLCASSSPPTGSDTEAFFGQGTRLTVV.